The 21 T cell receptor beta chains listed next were all sequenced from one sample in a study of blood T cell repertoires in COVID-19. Generated by immunoSEQ multiplex PCR, the TCRdb table keeps only in-frame clones and is missing some. The sample includes 250,000 to 300,000 clones, 80% to 95% seen only once; the top ten take approximately 1.2%. The sequencing sample was made of PBMCs or T cells enriched from blood (not recorded which). These receptors were obtained from a woman aged 25 to 45 who had recovered from COVID-19.

The chain recombines TRBV28 with TRBJ2-7; D gene uncertain. Germline CDR1 is MDHEN and CDR2 is SYDVKM. The CDR3 covers 14 residues. Trimming cost V 3 bases and J 2 bases, with 11 bases left between them. The CDR3 region has the DNA TGTGCCAGCAGTTTTGTAAACAGAGCCTACGAGCAGTACTTC. Its protein product is CASSFVNRAYEQYF.

The chain carries TRBV6-2 or TRBV6-3 and TRBJ2-3, with TRBD2 matching over 12 bases. V was pared by 2 bases and J by 0 bases, with 9 bases of the junction left unmatched. The V gene's germline CDR1 is MNHEY and CDR2 SVGEGT. The CDR3 sequence is 19 residues long. The CDR3 reads CASSYGWTSGNPSTDTQYF. The CDR3 region has the DNA TGTGCCAGCAGTTACGGATGGACTAGCGGGAACCCTAGCACAGATACGCAGTATTTT.

The rearrangement links TRBV5-1 to TRBJ2-1; D is undetermined. CDR3 length: 12 amino acids. CDR1 and CDR2 (germline): SGHRS, YFSETQ. V was clipped by 1 base and J by 9 bases, with 8 bases between them. The CDR3 protein is CASSLNGGEQFF. CDR3 nucleotides: TGCGCCAGCAGCTTGAATGGCGGTGAGCAGTTCTTC.

The chain has TRBV5-4 and TRBJ2-7; 13 bases are a match to TRBD2. The CDR3 has 18 residues. Trimming cost V 3 bases and J 4 bases; bases outside gene matches: 13. Germline loops: CDR1 SGHNT, CDR2 YYREEE (reference sequence). CDR3 in DNA: TGTGCCAGCAGCTCCCCTGACGAACCGGGACTAGCGGGATACGAGCAGTACTTC. This encodes CASSSPDEPGLAGYEQYF.

The chain couples TRBV28 to TRBJ1-5, with D perhaps TRBD1 (5 bases). Trimming left V 3 bases short and J 12 bases short, with 15 bases between. Germline V gene sequence: CDR1 MDHEN, CDR2 SYDVKM. This CDR3 has 13 amino acids. This chain's CDR3 is CASSFASWGVQHF. Written as DNA, the CDR3 is TGTGCCAGCAGTTTCGCCTCCTGGGGGGTCCAGCATTTT.

The chain couples TRBV19 to TRBJ2-7; 7 bases agree with TRBD1. The germline V gene has CDR1 LNHDA and CDR2 SQIVND (reference sequence). J was trimmed by 3 bases and V by 3 bases; bases with no gene match: 5. This CDR3 has 14 amino acids. The DNA of the CDR3 is TGTGCCAGTAGTATCCGGGACAGAAACTACGAGCAGTACTTC. Its protein is CASSIRDRNYEQYF.

The genes are TRBV5-4 and TRBJ2-7; D might be TRBD1 (6 bases). Between the trimmed V and J ends, which lost 3 bases and 4 bases, there was a span of 11 bases. The CDR3 totals 13 residues. The V gene's germline CDR1 is SGHNT and CDR2 YYREEE (reference sequence). The CDR3 nucleotides are TGTGCCAGCAGCTCCTACAGGGCTTACGAGCAGTACTTC. Translation: CASSSYRAYEQYF.

The chain has TRBV10-3 and TRBJ2-7; TRBD1 agrees at 7 bases. The V segment lost 0 bases and the J segment 0 bases; nucleotides outside the gene matches: 8. This CDR3 has 17 residues. Germline V gene lookup returns CDR1 ENHRY and CDR2 SYGVKD. CDR3 protein: CAISESTGRGNSYEQYF. In nucleotides, the CDR3 is TGTGCCATCAGTGAGTCGACGGGCAGGGGGAACTCCTACGAGCAGTACTTC.

The DNA for the CDR3 is TGTGCCAGCAGCTTGGTGGGGGGCTCCTATAATTCACCCCTCCACTTT. Translation: CASSLVGGSYNSPLHF. V gene TRBV5-4 combines with J gene TRBJ1-6; D is perhaps TRBD1 (5 bases). Germline V gene lookup returns CDR1 SGHNT and CDR2 YYREEE (reference sequence). This CDR3 spans 16 amino acids. V shed 0 bases and J shed 0 bases, with 7 bases lying between them.

This clone was detected a few times. The rearrangement joins TRBV7-9 to TRBJ1-3; D is uncertain. Germline lookup yields CDR1 SEHNR and CDR2 FQNEAQ (reference sequence). This CDR3 contains 13 residues. The V end was cut by 6 bases, the J end by 2 bases, with 8 bases between. CDR3 sequence: CASRINTGNTIYF. The CDR3 DNA follows: TGTGCCAGCAGGATAAACACTGGAAACACCATATATTTT.

V usage is TRBV7-6 and J usage is TRBJ2-7, with a tentative D call TRBD1 (6 bases). The V gene's germline CDR1 is SGHVS and CDR2 FNYEAQ. V shed 4 bases and J shed 7 bases, with 23 bases lying between them. The CDR3 covers 16 residues. CDR3 nucleotide sequence: TGTGCCAGCAGCTCGAACGAGGACAGTGAAATTGAGGAGCAGTACTTC. The encoded protein is CASSSNEDSEIEEQYF.

This clone was counted a single time. The chain recombines TRBV18 with TRBJ1-2; TRBD1 is a possible D gene (6 bases). The V gene lost 3 bases and the J gene lost 1 base, with 12 bases spanning the gap. This CDR3 spans 15 amino acids. Germline V lookup: CDR1 KGHSH, CDR2 LQKENI. The CDR3 loop is CASSPRSGDNYGYTF. CDR3 DNA: TGTGCCAGCTCACCCCGGTCAGGGGATAACTATGGCTACACCTTC.

The rearrangement uses TRBV9 and TRBJ2-3; 9 bases map to TRBD2. With 3 bases clipped from V and 5 bases from J, the junction kept 7 bases outside the gene matches. Germline CDR1 reads SGDLS; CDR2 reads YYNGEE. This CDR3 has 15 amino acids. DNA for the CDR3: TGTGCCAGCAGCGGGTTAGCGGGAGAGGGAGATACGCAGTATTTT. Translated, it gives CASSGLAGEGDTQYF.

The chain couples TRBV2 to TRBJ2-2; D gene unclear. The germline V and J ends were trimmed by 4 bases and 2 bases, with 5 bases remaining between them. The CDR3 sequence is 13 residues long. Germline CDR1 and CDR2: SNHLY and FYNNEI. The DNA for the CDR3 is TGTGCCAGCAGTGCAGTTAACACCGGGGAGCTGTTTTTT. Its protein is CASSAVNTGELFF.

This rearrangement joins TRBV5-4 to TRBJ1-1; TRBD1 agrees at 9 bases. The CDR3 is 17 amino acids. Germline assignment: CDR1 SGHNT and CDR2 YYREEE (reference sequence). J gave up 1 base and V 4 bases, and 11 bases lay outside the gene matches. CDR3: CASSGYRGQRGNTEAFF. DNA of the CDR3: TGTGCCAGCAGCGGGTACAGGGGGCAACGAGGGAACACTGAAGCTTTCTTT.

DNA for the CDR3: TGCGCCAGCAGCCAAGCTAGGTCCCCATACTACGAGCAGTACTTC. This codes for CASSQARSPYYEQYF. The J gene is TRBJ2-7, the V gene TRBV4-1; D not certain. Trimming took off 1 base at V and 3 bases at J, with 13 bases between the two ends. The germline V gene has CDR1 MGHRA and CDR2 YSYEKL. The CDR3 contains 15 residues.

The sample holds a few counts of this clone. This chain links TRBV18 with TRBJ1-1; D gene uncertain. The CDR3 covers 12 residues. Trimming shortened V by 4 bases and J by 8 bases, and 11 bases separated the two germline ends. Germline V CDR1 and CDR2: KGHSH, LQKENI. The CDR3 sequence: CASSLRTVEAFF. DNA for the CDR3: TGTGCCAGCTCACTAAGGACTGTCGAAGCTTTCTTT.

The chain joins TRBV7-2 to TRBJ1-6; TRBD1 matches at 8 bases. The CDR3 has 16 amino acids. The germline V gene encodes CDR1 SGHTA and CDR2 FQGNSA. Trimming at V came to 5 bases and at J to 0 bases, leaving 3 bases not matched to a gene. CDR3 DNA: TGTGCCAGCAGCCCGACAGGGGACTCCTATAATTCACCCCTCCACTTT. Protein product: CASSPTGDSYNSPLHF.

The chain recombines TRBV30 with TRBJ2-5; TRBD1 matches at 10 bases. Germline loops: CDR1 GTSNPN, CDR2 SVGIG (reference sequence). The CDR3 runs 16 residues. V dropped 1 base and J dropped 4; count of bases not matched to a gene: 9. The CDR3 region is CAWSAYGTGDLETQYF. In DNA form, the CDR3 reads TGTGCCTGGAGTGCCTACGGGACAGGGGATCTAGAGACCCAGTACTTC.

J is TRBJ2-1 and V is TRBV7-6; 7 nucleotides agree with TRBD2. This CDR3 has 16 amino acids. The germline V gene has CDR1 SGHVS and CDR2 FNYEAQ. J gave up 6 bases and V 1 base, and 9 bases lay outside the gene matches. Here the CDR3 DNA reads TGTGCCAGCAGCTTAGTTACGGGAGGAGGGGCCAATGAGCAGTTCTTC. Its translation: CASSLVTGGGANEQFF.

The chain recombines TRBV10-3 with TRBJ1-3; 7 bases line up with TRBD1. Germline V gene data show CDR1 as ENHRY and CDR2 as SYGVKD. The trim removed 8 bases at V and 0 bases at J, leaving 7 bases unmatched. The CDR3 consists of 15 residues. The CDR3 loop is CAIQDRSNSGNTIYF. The CDR3 nucleotides read TGTGCCATCCAGGACAGGTCCAACTCTGGAAACACCATATATTTT.